This TCR beta chain is from a study of blood T cell repertoires in COVID-19. Background on the study: The United States, Italy and Spain supplied acute and convalescent COVID-19 samples. PBMCs, B-cell-depleted T cells, or T cells were the source of the cDNA or gDNA that made up the material.

Germline lookup yields CDR1 SGHRS and CDR2 YFSETQ. V was trimmed by 4 bases and J by 11 bases, leaving 18 bases between them. The CDR3 is made up of 13 amino acids. Original processing methods: Scientists estimated how many nucleated cells there were by amplifying reference gene primers. Clones were sequenced by immunoSEQ multiplex PCR, and TCRdb holds only the in-frame ones, with some missing. The DNA was the basis for D and trimming; V, J and clone size are from that table. The table lists about 250,000 clones, approximately 90% of them singletons. Participants were aged about 18 to 89 years, lived in roughly 25 US areas, and enrolled virtually.

J is TRBJ1-1 and V is TRBV5-1; D gene ambiguous. This TCR derives from a woman in her twenties or thirties with acute COVID-19. Sequencing was done on a sample of PBMCs or T cells enriched from blood (not recorded which). In DNA form, the CDR3 reads TGCGCCAGCAGCGGAGGGATATGGGCGATGGCTTTCTTT. Its translation: CASSGGIWAMAFF.